The 15 T cell receptor beta chains listed next were all sequenced from one sample in a study of T cells in Graves' hyperthyroidism and ophthalmopathy. The TCR beta CDR3 regions underwent amplification using RNA transcripts as the source. A set of HTBI primers served as the primers for a first-round RT-PCR of the TCR CDR3. Each CDR3 protein is one row after TCRdb ran MiXCR on the multiplex PCR reads. The table lists more than 600,000 distinct CDR3 sequences, about a sixth of them singletons. The sample was blood. These receptors came from a man younger than 35 with Graves' hyperthyroidism.

A few counts support this clonotype. The CDR3 reads CASSKDHRGRTGELFF. CDR3 DNA: TGTGCCAGTAGTAAGGATCACAGGGGGCGCACCGGGGAGCTGTTTTTT. The gene calls are TRBV19 and TRBJ2-2, with 9 bases identical to TRBD1. J was trimmed by 4 bases and V by 4 bases; bases with no gene match: 7. This CDR3 is built from 16 residues. The V gene's germline CDR1 is LNHDA and CDR2 SQIVND (reference sequence).

In this sample, this clonotype turned up a few times. The V and J genes are TRBV5-1 and TRBJ2-7; D is undetermined. Germline CDR1 is SGHRS and CDR2 is YFSETQ. V lost 3 bases and J lost 0, with 10 bases in between. The CDR3 totals 14 residues. The CDR3 reads CASSSSRTSYEQYF. The CDR3 DNA reads as TGCGCCAGCAGCTCCAGCAGGACCTCCTACGAGCAGTACTTC.

This clonotype came up many times. V gene TRBV20-1 combines with J gene TRBJ2-3; 10 bases align to TRBD2. Per germline, CDR1 DFQATT and CDR2 SNEGSKA (reference sequence). This CDR3 region has 17 residues. After removal of 0 bases from V and 5 bases from J, the junction contained 11 bases not matched to a gene. CDR3 sequence reads: CSARDLRASGRIDTQYF. As DNA, the CDR3 is TGCAGTGCTAGAGATCTACGGGCTAGCGGGAGAATAGATACGCAGTATTTT.

This clonotype was recorded at least ten times. This rearrangement joins TRBV24-1 to TRBJ2-1; 9 nucleotides match TRBD2. Germline CDR1 reads KGHDR; CDR2 reads SFDVKD. V dropped 6 bases and J dropped 4; count of bases not matched to a gene: 6. This CDR3 has 15 amino acids. The CDR3 region has the DNA TGTGCCACCAGTCGGGCGGGAGGGCCTTACAATGAGCAGTTCTTC. Encoded protein: CATSRAGGPYNEQFF.

Only one count was recorded for this clonotype. CDR3 sequence: CASSFSTGGANGELFF. CDR3 DNA: TGTGCCAGCAGCTTTTCTACAGGGGGCGCGAACGGGGAGCTGTTTTTT. The rearrangement uses TRBV11-3 and TRBJ2-2; 9 nucleotides match TRBD1. The CDR3 extends over 16 amino acids. Trimming at V came to 3 bases and at J to 7 bases, leaving 9 bases not matched to a gene. The germline V gene has CDR1 SGHNT and CDR2 YENEEA.

This clonotype was detected only a few times. The chain joins TRBV20-1 to TRBJ1-4; D unresolved. CDR3 size: 13 residues. Trimming removed 0 bases at V and 2 bases at J, with 4 bases between. Germline CDR1 and CDR2: DFQATT and SNEGSKA (reference sequence). The CDR3 DNA sequence: TGCAGTGCTAGAGAGGGGACTAATGAAAAACTGTTTTTT. Its translation: CSAREGTNEKLFF.

This clonotype appeared a few times. The chain combines TRBV28 with TRBJ1-5; D gene uncertain. V was pared by 5 bases and J by 2 bases, with 13 bases between. The CDR3 has 15 residues. CDR1 is MDHEN and CDR2 is SYDVKM in the germline V gene. Here the CDR3 reads CASSPMRSGNQPQHF. The CDR3 DNA reads TGTGCCAGCAGTCCAATGAGGTCGGGCAATCAGCCCCAGCATTTT.

This clonotype was seen a few times. This chain links TRBV28 with TRBJ2-5; 9 nucleotides align to TRBD1. Germline loops: CDR1 MDHEN, CDR2 SYDVKM. The CDR3 consists of 16 residues. The V segment lost 4 bases and the J segment 5 bases; nucleotides outside the gene matches: 11. CDR3 in DNA: TGTGCCAGCAGTTCCCCCGCGGACAGGGGCAAGGAGACCCAGTACTTC. Protein sequence: CASSSPADRGKETQYF.

J is TRBJ2-1 and V is TRBV7-8, with no clear D. CDR3 length: 12 residues. Germline CDR1 reads SGHVS; CDR2 reads FQNEAQ. Trimming removed 4 bases from V and 9 bases from J, with 10 bases in between. The CDR3 DNA follows: TGTGCCAGCAGCTCGTCGTTGGGTGAGCAGTTCTTC. It specifies CASSSSLGEQFF.

The chain couples TRBV18 to TRBJ1-2; TRBD1 matches at 7 bases. The CDR3 spans 15 residues. V lost 1 base and J lost 6; bases outside the gene matches: 8. CDR1 and CDR2 from the germline V gene are KGHSH and LQKENI. The CDR3 spells CASSPLNRGADGYTF. The CDR3 DNA sequence: TGTGCCAGCTCACCACTAAACAGGGGAGCGGATGGCTACACCTTC.

The sample holds a few counts of this clonotype. The chain carries TRBV6-1 and TRBJ1-5, with a tentative D call TRBD1 (5 bases). CDR1 is MNHNS and CDR2 is SASEGT in the germline V gene. CDR3 length equals 15 residues. The germline V and J ends were trimmed by 4 bases and 0 bases, with 10 bases remaining between them. CDR3 loop: CASSGMDNSNQPQHF. The CDR3 DNA is TGTGCCAGCAGTGGGATGGACAATAGCAATCAGCCCCAGCATTTT.

The rearrangement links TRBV29-1 to TRBJ2-1; the D gene is possibly TRBD2 (7 bases). CDR1 is SQVTM, CDR2 ANQGSEA, per germline. Between the trimmed V and J ends, which lost 3 bases and 15 bases, there was a span of 24 bases. The CDR3 has 14 residues. The CDR3 nucleotides read TGCAGCGTTGACTGGAGGAATGAGCGGGACACTCTGTTCTTC. It codes for CSVDWRNERDTLFF.

This clonotype appeared many times. The V call is TRBV20-1, the J call TRBJ2-7, with D possibly TRBD1 on 6 matching bases. Germline V gives CDR1 DFQATT, CDR2 SNEGSKA (reference sequence). The V end was cut by 5 bases, the J end by 6 bases, with 20 bases between. The CDR3 loop spans 14 amino acids. In DNA, the CDR3 is TGCAGTGCTGCGTTTCTGGGACAAGGGATCGAGCAGTACTTC. This translates into CSAAFLGQGIEQYF.

The chain couples TRBV9 to TRBJ2-7; D is unclear. The germline V gene has CDR1 SGDLS and CDR2 YYNGEE. V was clipped by 0 bases and J by 0 bases, with 7 bases between them. The CDR3 is 14 residues long. The CDR3 nucleotides read TGTGCCAGCAGCGTAGTACGATACTCCTACGAGCAGTACTTC. Residues: CASSVVRYSYEQYF.

This clonotype was seen repeatedly, ten times or more. The chain carries TRBV2 and TRBJ2-5; D not certain. This CDR3 is built from 11 residues. Germline V gene sequence: CDR1 SNHLY, CDR2 FYNNEI. Deletions cut 8 bases from V and 5 bases from J, with 9 bases between. The CDR3 sequence: CASAAVETQYF. CDR3 DNA sequence: TGTGCCAGCGCGGCGGTTGAGACCCAGTACTTC.